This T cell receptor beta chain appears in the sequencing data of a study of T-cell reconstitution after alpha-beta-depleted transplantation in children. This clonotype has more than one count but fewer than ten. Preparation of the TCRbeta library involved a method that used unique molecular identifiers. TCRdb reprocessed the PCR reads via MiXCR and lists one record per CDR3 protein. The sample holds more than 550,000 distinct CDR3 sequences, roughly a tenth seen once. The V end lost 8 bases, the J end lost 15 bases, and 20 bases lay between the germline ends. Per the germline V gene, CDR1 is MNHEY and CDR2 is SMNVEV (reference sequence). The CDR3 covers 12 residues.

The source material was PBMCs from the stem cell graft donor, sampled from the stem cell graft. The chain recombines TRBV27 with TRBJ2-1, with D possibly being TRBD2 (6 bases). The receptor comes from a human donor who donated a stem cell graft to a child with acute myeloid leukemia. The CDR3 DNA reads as TGTGCCAGCGGTCCTCGGGGGAGTGCGGCGTTCTTC. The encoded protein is CASGPRGSAAFF.